This TCR beta chain was identified during a study of cytomegalovirus exposure and HLA in healthy donors (dated by TCRdb to the late 2010s). Regarding the research as a whole: The roughly 670 repertoires of the first cohort and the 110 or so validation repertoires were produced on the same platform, according to a later analysis. The study was designed to test whether signatures of past pathogen exposure could be identified by cataloging public T cell receptors. To predict cytomegalovirus infection status, the study brought together high-throughput TCR immunosequencing, statistical association of individual TCRs with disease status, and machine learning. Along with the approximately 700-subject first cohort, a separate validation cohort of over a hundred different subjects was used. The full study reports these points: In both the original and validation cohorts, the classifier was reported to diagnose cytomegalovirus status with high specificity and sensitivity. According to the authors, the approach could potentially be generalized to other disease states and immunological phenotypes. Of the cluster scores, around 95% were above 0 in a later analysis, which found that TCRs clustered in the first cohort also tended to co-occur in the approximately 130 validation repertoires. The study listed around 160 TCR beta chains as associated with cytomegalovirus. A few of the identified cytomegalovirus-associated TCR beta chains were confirmed in vitro to be specific for cytomegalovirus antigens. All 120 or so repertoires were used to score co-occurrence in the validation cohort in a later analysis, because that analysis had no HLA typing for the cohort. While some public TCRs were present in many individuals, most TCR sequences turned up only very rarely across donors.

Preparation of the library involved the immunoSEQ multiplex PCR assay. On the authors' methods: A statistical classification framework was developed to diagnose cytomegalovirus status using the catalog of TCR beta chain sequences. The source is immuneACCESS, and TCRdb retained only in-frame sequences with V and J called. Part of the clones is not carried over; for the studies checked, unresolved V genes explain less than half of this, and the remainder is unexplained. Clone size and the V and J calls come from that table; the DNA yielded D and trimming. This sample gives roughly 250,000 clones in total; approximately 87% of them show up just once. The top ten constitute around 3% of the sample. V is cut by 0 bases and J by 2 bases, and the space between the germline ends is 14 bases. Inclusive of the bounding cysteine and phenylalanine, the CDR3 is 16 residues long. Here the CDR3 DNA is all that survives: 48 bases in frame from base 1. Based on the germline V gene (reference sequence), the CDR1 and CDR2 sequences are SGHNT and YYREEE.

Donors formed part of the validation cohort, which comprised approximately 130 subjects and was distinct from the first cohort of several hundred subjects. As to this clone: Its binding antigen is unknown. The sample holds no much larger clone one base away, and base qualities are not on file.

The chain couples TRBV5-4 to TRBJ1-1; the D gene is unclear. The specimen sequenced was PBMCs. This TCR was recovered from a man younger than 30 in good health and CMV-seronegative. The CDR3 region reads CASSLGEGRINTEAFF. The DNA is TGTGCCAGCAGCTTGGGGGAGGGCAGAATTAACACTGAAGCTTTCTTT. The entire variable domain, with the stretches around the CDR3 drawn from the reference TRBV5-4 and TRBJ1-1 proteins, is ETGVTQSPTHLIKTRGQQVTLRCSSQSGHNTVSWYQQALGQGPQFIFQYYREEENGRGNFPPRFSGLQFPNYSSELNVNALELDDSALYLCASSLGEGRINTEAFFGQGTRLTVV.